Listed below are T cell receptor beta chains from one sample, sequenced in a study of cytomegalovirus exposure and HLA in healthy donors. Method: immunoSEQ multiplex PCR; TCRdb's copy keeps in-frame clones and lacks some. The sample lists some 170,000 clones, 65% to 80% occurring once. Specimen: PBMCs. The source is a man aged 40-49 years in good health and CMV-seronegative. Each CDR3 is given without its conserved first and last residue.

V: TRBV5-6; J: TRBJ1-5; CDR3: ASSLGTGYGQPQH
V: TRBV4-2; J: TRBJ1-2; CDR3: ASSQDWTVGGYT
V: TRBV4-2; J: TRBJ2-2; CDR3: ASSALGGSDTGELF
V: TRBV5-6; J: TRBJ1-5; CDR3: ASSLRDRDNQPQH
V: TRBV7-3; J: TRBJ1-2; CDR3: ASSLGGRDGYT
V: TRBV9; J: TRBJ1-2; CDR3: ASSVVSPGQGAGYT
V: TRBV4-1; J: TRBJ1-2; CDR3: ASSPPAGGYT
V: TRBV16; J: TRBJ1-5; CDR3: ASSWVGQANQPQH
V: TRBV21-1; J: TRBJ2-7; CDR3: ASRLLQGRHYEQY
V: TRBV2; J: TRBJ2-2; CDR3: ASSWTSGGANTGELF
V: TRBV4-1; J: TRBJ1-2; CDR3: ASSLVLAGGNGYT